This T cell receptor (beta chain) appears in the sequencing data of a study of cytomegalovirus exposure and HLA in healthy donors. Study at large: Ancestry clustering placed roughly 86% of roughly 400 genotyped donors in the Caucasian-associated cluster. Regarding the study as a whole: Common viral pathogens were later found to be apparently linked to several of the most significant clusters. Likely technical artifact: a cluster of highly shared sequence variants. The authors excluded some V segments, including TRBV6-2 and TRBV6-3, as indistinguishable.

13 Jbeta primers and 60 Vbeta primers were used for the PCR. TCRdb's table, derived via immunoSEQ multiplex PCR, lists solely in-frame clones and lacks some. The sample comprises 150,000 to 200,000 clones, 82% of which are singletons, and about 0.84% rests with the top ten. In the case of this clone: Its antigen is still unknown.

The ends were cut back, 5 bases at V and 0 bases at J, with 11 bases in the middle. Germline V gives CDR1 SEHNR, CDR2 FQNEAQ (reference sequence). The CDR3 contains 15 residues. The sequencing input was PBMCs. The receptor comes from a woman aged 18-30 years in good health and CMV-seronegative. This sequence joins TRBV7-9 and TRBJ1-3; possibly TRBD1 for D (6 bases). In DNA, the CDR3 is TGTGCCAGCAGCCTGGACAGCTACTCTGGAAACACCATATATTTT. It codes for CASSLDSYSGNTIYF. The full variable domain, its missing parts supplied by reference TRBV7-9 and TRBJ1-3, is DTGVSQNPRHKITKRGQNVTFRCDPISEHNRLYWYRQTLGQGPEFLTYFQNEAQLEKSRLLSDRFSAERPKGSFSTLEIQRTEQGDSAMYLCASSLDSYSGNTIYFGEGSWLTVV.